This passage covers 31 T cell receptor beta chains from one sample sequenced in a study of molecular identifiers for immune sequencing clone quantification. TCRdb analysed the PCR reads with MiXCR anew, one entry per CDR3 protein. This sample carries about 32,000 distinct CDR3 sequences, approximately 19% of them seen once, and the ten largest clones take roughly 1%. The sequenced sample consisted of naive CD8+ T cells from blood, with Jurkat cell RNA spiked in. Subset defined: FACS-sorted CD8+CD4-CCR7+CD45RA+ naive T cells. All receptors derive from a human donor in good health. Some libraries in this study had Jurkat cell RNA spiked in.

At least ten counts were recorded for this clonotype. The J gene is TRBJ2-1, the V gene TRBV4-2, with 11 bases fitting TRBD2. V lost 4 bases to trimming and J lost 8 bases; unmatched junction nucleotides: 7. Germline assignment: CDR1 LGHNA and CDR2 YNFKEQ. The CDR3 spans 15 residues. The CDR3 region is CASSPVAGGLDEQFF. The DNA of the CDR3 is TGTGCCAGCAGCCCCGTAGCGGGAGGGTTAGATGAGCAGTTCTTC.

The chain uses TRBV6-2 or TRBV6-3 and TRBJ1-5; no clear D. V was cut by 6 bases and J by 7 bases, with 13 bases left in between. The CDR3 is made up of 13 amino acids. CDR1 and CDR2 (germline): MNHEY, SVGEGT. The CDR3 sequence is CASSFTAYQPQHF. The CDR3 coding sequence is TGTGCCAGCAGCTTTACAGCTTACCAGCCCCAGCATTTT.

This clonotype occurred many times. V and J are TRBV30 and TRBJ2-1, with D perhaps being TRBD1 or TRBD2 (5 bases each). This CDR3 comprises 14 residues. The germline gives CDR1 GTSNPN, CDR2 SVGIG (reference sequence). Trimming shortened V by 4 bases and J by 4 bases, and 14 bases separated the two germline ends. CDR3 DNA: TGTGCCTGGAAAACGGGACGGCTTTACAATGAGCAGTTCTTC. It is translated as CAWKTGRLYNEQFF.

This clonotype was seen ten or more times. The chain couples TRBV6-5 to TRBJ1-5; D is perhaps TRBD1 (6 bases). The CDR3 sequence is 16 residues long. V was trimmed by 5 bases and J by 6 bases, leaving 20 bases between them. The germline CDR1 and CDR2 sequences are MNHEY and SVGAGI. As DNA, the CDR3 is TGTGCCAGCAGTCCCCTCACAGGGAGAGAGGGTCAGCCCCAGCATTTT. This encodes CASSPLTGREGQPQHF.

This clonotype was detected many times. The genes are TRBV11-2 and TRBJ2-7; 7 bases are shared with TRBD1. This CDR3 contains 13 residues. J was trimmed by 4 bases and V by 4 bases; bases with no gene match: 4. In germline, CDR1 is SGHAT, CDR2 FQNNGV. This CDR3 reads CASSYAGGYEQYF. CDR3 DNA: TGTGCCAGCAGCTACGCAGGGGGTTACGAGCAGTACTTC.

For this clonotype: Sequence at one end of the junction differs from germline and may be a read error. The chain employs TRBV12-3 or TRBV12-4 and TRBJ2-7, with D possibly called TRBD1 or TRBD2 (5 bases each). The CDR3 is made up of 14 amino acids. CDR3 in amino acids: CASSWGMTSYGQYF. The DNA of the CDR3 is TGTGCCAGCAGTTGGGGGATGACCTCCTACGGGCAGTACTTC.

This clonotype was counted between two and nine times. The CDR3 sequence: CASSELGGETQYF. Here the CDR3 DNA reads TGTGCCAGCAGTGAATTGGGAGGCGAAACCCAGTACTTC. The chain links TRBV25-1 to TRBJ2-5, with a possible D match to TRBD2 (6 bases). This CDR3 region has 13 residues. Trimming took off 1 base at V and 8 bases at J, with 11 bases between the two ends. Per germline, CDR1 MGHDK and CDR2 SYGVNS.

In this sample, this clonotype turned up once. One base away lies a much larger clone, so this may be a sequencing read error. J is TRBJ2-3 and V is TRBV12-3 or TRBV12-4; no clear D gene. Trimming stripped 8 bases from V and 3 bases from J, with 12 bases between. The CDR3 runs to 13 residues. The CDR3 loop reads CASEGIVTDTQYF. The CDR3, as DNA: TGTGCCAGCGAAGGGATTGTAACAGATACGCAGTATTTT.

This clonotype was recorded at least ten times. The chain links TRBV9 to TRBJ2-3; D not certain. Trimming shortened V by 0 bases and J by 1 base, and 12 bases separated the two germline ends. This CDR3 spans 16 amino acids. Germline V gene sequence: CDR1 SGDLS, CDR2 YYNGEE. The CDR3 bases are TGTGCCAGCAGCGTAGGAGGCAGCATTGGCACAGATACGCAGTATTTT. It specifies CASSVGGSIGTDTQYF.

This clonotype has ten or more counts. V and J are TRBV12-3 or TRBV12-4 and TRBJ1-1; D is uncertain. The CDR3 is 11 amino acids. V was pared by 3 bases and J by 8 bases, with 7 bases between. The CDR3 loop is CASSLKREAFF. The CDR3 DNA reads TGTGCCAGCAGTTTGAAACGGGAAGCTTTCTTT.

This clonotype was seen ten or more times. The V call is TRBV4-3, the J call TRBJ2-3, with 7 bases fitting TRBD2. The CDR3 contains 15 residues. Per the germline V gene, CDR1 is LGHNA and CDR2 is YSLEER. With 0 bases clipped from V and 4 bases from J, the junction kept 4 bases outside the gene matches. CDR3 residues: CASSQDWGGADTQYF. In nucleotides, the CDR3 is TGCGCCAGCAGCCAAGATTGGGGGGGGGCAGATACGCAGTATTTT.

This clonotype came up many times. One end of the junction is discordant with germline, which a read error may explain. CDR3 in DNA: TGTGCCTGTAGTATAGGACAGGCGAACAATGAGCAGTTCTTC. Encoded protein: CACSIGQANNEQFF. The J gene is TRBJ2-1, the V gene TRBV19; 7 nucleotides match TRBD1. CDR1 is LNHDA and CDR2 is SQIVND in the germline V gene (reference sequence). The CDR3 loop spans 14 amino acids.

Details on this clonotype: This may come from a read error, since a much larger clone is one base off. The chain employs TRBV11-2 and TRBJ1-4; tentatively, D is TRBD1 (5 bases). V dropped 7 bases and J dropped 7 bases, with 10 bases sitting between them. The length of the CDR3 is 12 residues. Germline CDR1 and CDR2: SGHAT and FQNNGV. The CDR3 sequence: CASTGVSEKLFF. CDR3 coding DNA: TGTGCCAGCACGGGGGTTAGTGAAAAACTGTTTTTT.

A few counts support this clonotype. The V call is TRBV9, the J call TRBJ1-5; D gene unclear. Trimming removed 0 bases from V and 4 bases from J, with 8 bases in between. The CDR3 consists of 14 residues. Germline lookup yields CDR1 SGDLS and CDR2 YYNGEE. CDR3 protein: CASSVGPANQPQHF. For the CDR3, the DNA is TGTGCCAGCAGCGTAGGGCCAGCGAATCAGCCCCAGCATTTT.

This clonotype was seen only a few times. The rearrangement uses TRBV9 and TRBJ2-7; D perhaps matches TRBD2 (6 bases). CDR1 is SGDLS, CDR2 YYNGEE, per germline. The CDR3 is 14 residues long. V was trimmed by 4 bases and J by 2 bases, leaving 13 bases between them. The CDR3: CASSPGTYAYEQYF. In DNA, the CDR3 is TGTGCCAGCAGCCCCGGGACTTACGCCTACGAGCAGTACTTC.

This clonotype counts as medium-sized (0.01 to 0.1%). The chain links TRBV6-2 or TRBV6-3 to TRBJ2-4; 7 bases are shared with TRBD1. This CDR3 is 11 amino acids long. Germline loops: CDR1 MNHEY, CDR2 SVGEGT. With V trimmed by 6 bases and J by 15 bases, 8 bases remained unmatched. The CDR3 is CASSSTGELYF. CDR3 coding DNA: TGTGCCAGCAGCTCCACAGGGGAATTGTACTTC.

There are many counts of this clonotype. The chain is built from TRBV7-9 and TRBJ2-3; a possible D gene is TRBD1 (6 bases). The CDR3 sequence is 17 residues long. The germline V gene has CDR1 SEHNR and CDR2 FQNEAQ (reference sequence). Trimming removed 5 bases from V and 0 bases from J, with 18 bases in between. DNA of the CDR3: TGTGCCAGCAGCCCACCGTCAGGACAGCTTAGCACAGATACGCAGTATTTT. Residues: CASSPPSGQLSTDTQYF.

This clonotype is medium-sized within its sample. The genes are TRBV7-2 and TRBJ2-7; a weak D match, TRBD2 (6 bases). V was shortened by 5 bases and J by 4 bases, with 9 bases between the two germline ends. Per the germline V gene, CDR1 is SGHTA and CDR2 is FQGNSA. This CDR3 has 12 amino acids. The DNA for the CDR3 is TGTGCCAGCAGCCTAAGCGGGTACGAGCAGTACTTC. Translating gives CASSLSGYEQYF.

The V call is TRBV14, the J call TRBJ2-6; TRBD1 agrees at 10 bases. The trim removed 1 base at V and 2 bases at J, leaving 5 bases unmatched. In germline, CDR1 is SGHDN, CDR2 FVKESK. The CDR3 loop spans 18 amino acids. CDR3 DNA: TGTGCCAGCAGCCAAGTTTCCGGACAGGGGGCTGGGGCCAACGTCCTGACTTTC. This gives the protein CASSQVSGQGAGANVLTF.

This clonotype was counted ten times or more. The chain uses TRBV2 and TRBJ1-1; D is unresolved. CDR1 SNHLY and CDR2 FYNNEI come from the germline V gene. Trimming removed 7 bases at V and 0 bases at J, with 12 bases between. CDR3 length: 14 amino acids. The CDR3 DNA reads as TGTGCCAGCATAGTAGCCCTAATGAACACTGAAGCTTTCTTT. Protein: CASIVALMNTEAFF.

This clonotype was observed at least ten times. This rearrangement joins TRBV20-1 to TRBJ2-2; the D gene is possibly TRBD1 (5 bases). The CDR3 spans 13 residues. Trimming cost V 8 bases and J 0 bases, with 10 bases left between them. Germline values: CDR1 DFQATT, CDR2 SNEGSKA (reference sequence). The DNA for the CDR3 is TGCAGTCTTCAGGGTGCGAACACCGGGGAGCTGTTTTTT. Translating gives CSLQGANTGELFF.

In this sample, this clonotype turned up many times. The rearrangement uses TRBV30 and TRBJ2-2; 11 bases fit TRBD2. There are 16 residues in the CDR3. Germline loops: CDR1 GTSNPN, CDR2 SVGIG (reference sequence). V dropped 0 bases and J dropped 8; count of bases not matched to a gene: 8. CDR3 in amino acids: CAWSVGSGRAAGELFF. CDR3 bases: TGTGCCTGGAGTGTAGGTAGCGGGAGGGCCGCAGGGGAGCTGTTTTTT.

This clonotype was detected many times. The V gene is TRBV4-1, the J gene TRBJ2-7; 13 bases are shared with TRBD2. The CDR3 covers 17 residues. The V gene's germline CDR1 is MGHRA and CDR2 YSYEKL. Unmatched junction bases numbered 8, after V lost 1 base and J lost 5 bases. As DNA, the CDR3 is TGCGCCAGCAGCCAAGGACTAGCGGGGGGTATTCGGGACGAGCAGTACTTC. This codes for CASSQGLAGGIRDEQYF.

This clonotype has a count of ten or more. V gene TRBV4-3 combines with J gene TRBJ2-7, with D hard to call. This CDR3 region has 13 residues. Trimming removed 0 bases from V and 4 bases from J, with 7 bases in between. CDR1 and CDR2 (germline): LGHNA, YSLEER. CDR3 residues: CASSQDRLYEQYF. CDR3 DNA: TGCGCCAGCAGCCAAGATCGGTTGTACGAGCAGTACTTC.

Regarding this clonotype: It is likely a read error, because the conserved phenylalanine at the end of the CDR3 is missing. The rearrangement joins TRBV20-1 to TRBJ2-2, with D possibly TRBD2 on 7 matching bases. The CDR3 is 14 residues long. Trimming stripped 6 bases from V and 4 bases from J, with 15 bases between. Germline V gives CDR1 DFQATT, CDR2 SNEGSKA (reference sequence). The CDR3 coding sequence is TGCAGTGCGAAAAGGGGGGGGCTCACCGGGGAGCTGTTTGTT. It encodes CSAKRGGLTGELFV.

This clonotype was picked up a small number of times. The chain's CDR3 is CASSDDSAPRKLKETQYF. The CDR3 region has the DNA TGTGCCAGCAGTGATGATAGCGCGCCCCGAAAACTCAAAGAGACCCAGTACTTC. This sequence joins TRBV2 and TRBJ2-5; D may be TRBD2 (5 bases). CDR1 and CDR2 (germline): SNHLY, FYNNEI. V lost 3 bases and J 3 bases, leaving 23 bases between the germline ends. This CDR3 region has 18 residues.

This clonotype is classed as medium-sized. The chain joins TRBV4-3 to TRBJ2-3; no definite D call. This CDR3 has 14 residues. Germline CDR1 LGHNA, CDR2 YSLEER. Trimming cost V 0 bases and J 0 bases, with 4 bases left between them. Written as DNA, the CDR3 is TGCGCCAGCAGCCAAGATCCTAGCACAGATACGCAGTATTTT. The encoded protein is CASSQDPSTDTQYF.

This clonotype has more than one count but fewer than ten. The CDR3 nucleotides read TGTGCCAGCAGCTTAGGAGACAGAAATGAGCAGTTCTTC. Translation: CASSLGDRNEQFF. The chain employs TRBV7-9 and TRBJ2-1, with TRBD1 as a possible D gene (5 bases). V lost 1 base and J lost 7, with 8 bases in between. The germline V gene encodes CDR1 SEHNR and CDR2 FQNEAQ (reference sequence). The CDR3 is 13 amino acids. The variable domain in full, completed from reference TRBV7-9 and TRBJ2-1, reads DTGVSQNPRHKITKRGQNVTFRCDPISEHNRLYWYRQTLGQGPEFLTYFQNEAQLEKSRLLSDRFSAERPKGSFSTLEIQRTEQGDSAMYLCASSLGDRNEQFFGPGTRLTVL.

In this sample, this clonotype turned up once. A much bigger clone sits one base away, suggesting this may be a read error. The V gene is TRBV25-1, the J gene TRBJ2-7; 7 bases map to TRBD2. CDR1 MGHDK and CDR2 SYGVNS come from the germline V gene. The CDR3 covers 16 residues. Here the CDR3 DNA reads TGTGCCCGCAGTGAAGGTGTTGCTAGCGGTTTCTACGAGCAGTACTTC. Translated, it gives CARSEGVASGFYEQYF.

This clonotype occurred many times. The chain employs TRBV7-2 and TRBJ2-1, with D maybe TRBD1 (6 bases). CDR3 length equals 14 residues. CDR1 and CDR2 (germline): SGHTA, FQGNSA. V dropped 5 bases and J dropped 5 bases, with 13 bases sitting between them. CDR3 bases: TGTGCCAGCAGCCCCACAGGGAACAACAATGAGCAGTTCTTC. It specifies CASSPTGNNNEQFF.

The rearrangement joins TRBV27 to TRBJ2-7; D unresolved. The CDR3 totals 13 residues. V dropped 5 bases and J dropped 1 base, with 9 bases sitting between them. The germline gives CDR1 MNHEY, CDR2 SMNVEV (reference sequence). The CDR3 DNA follows: TGTGCCAGCAGTCAGACTCAATCCTACGAGCAGTACTTC. This codes for CASSQTQSYEQYF.